This T cell receptor (beta chain) was sequenced for a study of OX40 agonist ivuxolimab in advanced cancers. The overall study: Hepatocellular carcinoma, melanoma, renal cell or head and neck cancer occurred in dose-escalation patients.

With 5 bases clipped from V and 7 bases from J, the junction kept 10 bases outside the gene matches. The CDR3 runs 14 residues. CDR1 is SGHTA and CDR2 is FQGNSA in the germline V gene. Autoimmune disease history or systemic immunosuppression was exclusionary. TCRdb's copy holds only in-frame clones and misses some; the assay was immunoSEQ multiplex PCR. Of about 90,000 clones in the sample, roughly 90% were seen once. The sequences come from CD4+ or CD8+ T cells sorted from blood, collected in a trial of the OX40 agonist ivuxolimab. This TCR derives from an adult with an advanced solid tumor such as melanoma, head and neck, liver or kidney cancer. This chain links TRBV7-2 with TRBJ2-5; 7 nucleotides line up with TRBD1. CDR3 bases: TGTGCCAGCAGCCAAGGGACAGCTTATCTGACCCAGTACTTC. This translates into CASSQGTAYLTQYF.